This T cell receptor (beta chain) emerged from a study of cytomegalovirus exposure and HLA in healthy donors. Study-wide findings and caveats: A few CMV-associated chains proved CMV antigen-specific in vitro. The authors later found TCR association rates varying by HLA locus, with DRB1 most and HLA-C fewest.

Healthy bone marrow donors supplied every sample. This clone was seen only a few times. Its antigen is unknown. PCR involved 60 Vbeta and 13 Jbeta primers. Generated by immunoSEQ multiplex PCR, the TCRdb table keeps only in-frame clones and is missing some. The sample carries approximately 90,000 clones, 7.5% to 8.5% recorded once. Sequencing was performed on PBMCs. This TCR came from a man aged 45-60 years in good health and CMV-seronegative.

CDR3 coding DNA: TGTGCCAGCAGTCCTACAGAACAGCCTCGCTATGGCTACACCTTC. It yields the protein CASSPTEQPRYGYTF. The rearrangement uses TRBV27 and TRBJ1-2; D is undetermined. V shed 5 bases and J shed 4 bases, with 17 bases lying between them. CDR1 and CDR2 (germline): MNHEY, SMNVEV (reference sequence). CDR3 length: 15 amino acids.